A selection of T cell receptor beta chains follows, all from one sample in a study of T cell changes during pregnancy in multiple sclerosis. The repertoire was sequenced with immunoSEQ multiplex PCR; TCRdb's copy has only in-frame clones and lacks some. The table has approximately 100,000 clones, roughly nine tenths seen once. This sample comprised peripheral blood, obtained after pregnancy. Every receptor here comes from a female donor with multiple sclerosis, enrolled in a pregnancy study. Both conserved end residues are part of each CDR3.

TRBJ1-1 TRBV4-2 CASSQEGTGVEAFF
TRBJ2-1 TRBV27 CASSLSLSGGAQFF
TRBJ1-5 TRBV19 CASSGQSVSNQPQHF
TRBJ2-1 TRBV7-6 CASSLTPGTGGDEQFF
TRBJ2-7 TRBV7-7 CASSLKAGSEQYF
TRBJ2-1 TRBV7-9 CASSFQGSEQFF
TRBJ1-2 TRBV10-3 CAISESTRVGYTF
TRBJ1-1 TRBV27 CASSLSQPGPSSEAFF
TRBJ1-4 TRBV4-2 CASSQEGRGRPNEKLFF
TRBJ1-1 TRBV18 CASSPGLNTEAFF
TRBJ1-2 TRBV19 CASSNPGHTNYGYTF
TRBJ1-5 TRBV10-2 CASSMTGMNQPQHF
TRBJ1-6 TRBV2 CASGQGTSSYNSPLHF
TRBJ2-2 TRBV11-3 CASSSNQQGSLPSGELFF
TRBJ1-2 TRBV6-6 CASSYSRQGGYTF
TRBJ2-1 TRBV5-1 CASSLSEQNNEQFF
TRBJ2-2 TRBV9 CASSEGAGELFF
TRBJ1-1 TRBV2 CASSVFRQAANTEAFF
TRBJ2-7 TRBV6-6 CAGNRTGDDEQYF
TRBJ1-6 TRBV6-5 CASSYSGLPAPSPLHF
TRBJ2-2 TRBV11-3 CASSPRQTNTGELFF
TRBJ2-1 TRBV7-6 CASSLHRVNEQFF
TRBJ2-5 TRBV29-1 CSVDVVRGQGTQYF
TRBJ2-7 TRBV19 CASSMQARVVHEQYF
TRBJ2-1 TRBV7-3 CASSLTGYEQFF
TRBJ1-3 TRBV28 CASTINQGNTIYF
TRBJ2-6 TRBV27 CASSSRGSGANVLTF
TRBJ2-4 TRBV4-1 CASSQAWAGTSGGVAKNIQYF
TRBJ1-1 TRBV12-5 CASGLVPPRTAMNTEAFF
TRBJ2-1 TRBV7-6 CASTLGGDRNEQFF
TRBJ2-7 TRBV5-6 CASSLDRFSSSYEQYF